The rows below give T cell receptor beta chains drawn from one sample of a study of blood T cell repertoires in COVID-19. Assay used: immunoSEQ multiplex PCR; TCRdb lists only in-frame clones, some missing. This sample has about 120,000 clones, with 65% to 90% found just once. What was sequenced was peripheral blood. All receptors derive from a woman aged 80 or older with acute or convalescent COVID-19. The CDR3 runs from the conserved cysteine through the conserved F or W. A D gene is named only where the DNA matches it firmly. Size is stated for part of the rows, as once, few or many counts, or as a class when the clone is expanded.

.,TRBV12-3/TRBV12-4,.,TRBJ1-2,CASSSFGGVGYTF,TGTGCCAGCAGTTCATTTGGGGGGGTTGGCTACACCTTC
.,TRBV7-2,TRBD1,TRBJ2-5,CASSEPAGGQETQYF,TGTGCCAGCAGCGAACCGGCAGGGGGCCAAGAGACCCAGTACTTC
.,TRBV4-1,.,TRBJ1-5,CASSQDASGANSNQPQHF,TGCGCCAGCAGCCAAGATGCATCTGGGGCTAATAGCAATCAGCCCCAGCATTTT
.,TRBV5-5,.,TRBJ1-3,CASSLGAAAGSGNTIYF,TGTGCCAGCAGCTTGGGGGCGGCGGCAGGGTCTGGAAACACCATATATTTT
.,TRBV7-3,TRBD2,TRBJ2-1,CASSFSGGQVNEQFF,TGTGCCAGCAGCTTTAGCGGGGGGCAGGTCAATGAGCAGTTCTTC
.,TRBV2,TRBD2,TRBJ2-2,CASSWGGLNTGELFF,TGTGCCAGCTCTTGGGGGGGACTGAACACCGGGGAGCTGTTTTTT
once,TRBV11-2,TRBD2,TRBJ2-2,CASSLGGSRTGELFF,TGTGCCAGCAGCTTAGGCGGGAGCCGAACCGGGGAGCTGTTTTTT
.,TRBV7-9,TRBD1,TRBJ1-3,CASSTTRDSLNTIYF,TGTGCCAGCAGCACGACTCGGGACAGTTTAAACACCATATATTTT
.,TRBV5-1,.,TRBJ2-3,CASGSGSVGSTDTQYF,TGCGCCAGCGGGAGTGGATCAGTTGGGAGCACAGATACGCAGTATTTT
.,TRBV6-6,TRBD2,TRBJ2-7,CASRNQAGAGEQYF,TGTGCCAGCCGAAACCAAGCGGGGGCCGGGGAGCAGTACTTC
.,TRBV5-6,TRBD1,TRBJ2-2,CASSYGQGTNTGELFF,TGTGCCAGCAGTTATGGACAGGGGACGAACACCGGGGAGCTGTTTTTT
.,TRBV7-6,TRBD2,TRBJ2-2,CASSRRGGWTGELFF,TGTGCCAGCAGCCGCCGGGGGGGTTGGACCGGGGAGCTGTTTTTT
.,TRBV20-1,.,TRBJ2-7,CSASDLAGHYEQYF,TGCAGTGCTAGTGATCTCGCAGGACACTACGAGCAGTACTTC
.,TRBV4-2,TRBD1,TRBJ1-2,CASSQVPGDSYGYTF,TGTGCCAGCAGCCAAGTTCCCGGGGACAGCTATGGCTACACCTTC
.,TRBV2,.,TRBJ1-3,CASSDHSGNTIYF,TGTGCCTCAAGCGATCACTCTGGAAACACCATATATTTT
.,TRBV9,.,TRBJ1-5,CASSVGVGSGQPQHF,TGTGCCAGCAGCGTAGGAGTCGGGAGTGGACAGCCCCAGCATTTT
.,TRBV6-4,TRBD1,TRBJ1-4,CASSGPGQGGSTTNEKLFF,TGTGCCAGCAGTGGGCCGGGACAGGGGGGTTCTACAACTAATGAAAAACTGTTTTTT
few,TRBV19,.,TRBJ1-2,CASSLQGGGYTF,TGTGCCAGTAGTTTACAGGGCGGAGGCTACACCTTC
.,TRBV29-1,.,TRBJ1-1,CSVVTRTEAFF,TGCAGCGTCGTGACAAGAACTGAAGCTTTCTTT
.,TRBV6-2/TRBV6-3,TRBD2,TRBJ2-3,CASSYTVGLAGGVSTDTQYF,TGTGCCAGCAGTTACACTGTTGGACTAGCGGGGGGGGTTAGCACAGATACGCAGTATTTT
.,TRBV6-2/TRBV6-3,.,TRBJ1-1,CASSSIRNTEAFF,TGTGCCAGCAGTTCGATCAGGAACACTGAAGCTTTCTTT
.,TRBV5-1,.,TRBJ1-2,CASSSGERAGYTF,TGCGCCAGCAGCTCCGGGGAGCGGGCGGGCTACACCTTC
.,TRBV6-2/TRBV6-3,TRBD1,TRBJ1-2,CASSRGTGAPHYGYTF,TGTGCCAGCAGTCGTGGTACAGGGGCCCCCCACTATGGCTACACCTTC
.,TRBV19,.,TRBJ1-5,CASSISWGGTRGNQPQHF,TGTGCCAGTAGTATCAGTTGGGGTGGCACGAGGGGCAATCAGCCCCAGCATTTT
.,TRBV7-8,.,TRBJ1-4,CASSQGGEKLFF,TGTGCCAGCAGCCAGGGAGGGGAAAAACTGTTTTTT
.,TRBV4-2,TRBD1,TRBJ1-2,CASSQLGQGAGGYTF,TGTGCCAGCAGCCAATTAGGACAGGGGGCCGGGGGCTACACCTTC
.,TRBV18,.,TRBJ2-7,CASGQGTSYEQYF,TGTGCCAGCGGCCAGGGGACATCCTACGAGCAGTACTTC
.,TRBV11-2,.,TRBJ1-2,CASSLAGVDYGYTF,TGTGCCAGCAGCTTAGCGGGGGTGGACTATGGCTACACCTTC
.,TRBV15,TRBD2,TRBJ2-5,CATSGGGSETQYF,TGTGCCACCAGCGGGGGGGGGTCAGAGACCCAGTACTTC
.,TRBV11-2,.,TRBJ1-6,CASSLAAAGGTYNSPLHF,TGTGCCAGCAGCTTAGCAGCCGCTGGGGGCACCTATAATTCACCCCTCCACTTT
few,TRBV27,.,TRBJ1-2,CASSLRENYGYTF,TGTGCCAGCAGTCTCCGGGAGAACTATGGCTACACCTTC
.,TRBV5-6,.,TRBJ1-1,CASSSSLLNTEAFF,TGTGCCAGCAGCTCTTCCCTTTTGAACACTGAAGCTTTCTTT
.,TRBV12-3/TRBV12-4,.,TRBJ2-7,CASSLRNEVYF,TGTGCCAGCAGTTTAAGGAACGAGGTGTACTTC
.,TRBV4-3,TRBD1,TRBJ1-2,CASSQAGGYGYTF,TGCGCCAGCAGCCAGGCAGGGGGATATGGCTACACCTTC
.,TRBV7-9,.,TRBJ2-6,CASSSGSGANVLTF,TGTGCCAGCAGCAGCGGCTCTGGGGCCAACGTCCTGACTTTC
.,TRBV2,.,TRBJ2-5,CASSFLVGVPGTQYF,TGTGCCAGCAGTTTCTTGGTAGGGGTCCCCGGGACCCAGTACTTC
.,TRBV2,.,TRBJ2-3,CASARGLRTDTQYF,TGTGCCAGCGCGCGAGGTTTACGCACAGATACGCAGTATTTT
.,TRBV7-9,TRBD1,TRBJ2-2,CASSRQGAIAGELFF,TGTGCCAGCAGCCGACAGGGGGCTATCGCCGGGGAGCTGTTTTTT
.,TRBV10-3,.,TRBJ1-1,CAISEGVGGAFF,TGTGCCATCAGTGAGGGGGTGGGGGGAGCTTTCTTT
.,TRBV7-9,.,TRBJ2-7,CASSRQVSYEQYF,TGTGCCAGCAGCCGACAGGTCTCCTACGAGCAGTACTTC
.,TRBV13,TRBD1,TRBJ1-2,CASSPDRGNYGYTF,TGTGCCAGCAGCCCGGACAGGGGGAACTATGGCTACACCTTC
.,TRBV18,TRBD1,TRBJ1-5,CASSLDRGRGNQPQHF,TGTGCCAGCTCACTTGATAGGGGGCGAGGCAATCAGCCCCAGCATTTT
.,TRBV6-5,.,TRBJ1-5,CASNVDGRDQPQHF,TGTGCCAGCAATGTGGACGGGCGGGATCAGCCCCAGCATTTT
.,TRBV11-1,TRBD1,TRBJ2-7,CASSPRDRVYEQYF,TGTGCCAGCAGCCCCCGGGACAGGGTCTACGAGCAGTACTTC
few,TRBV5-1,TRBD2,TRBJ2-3,CASSLGGGITDTQYF,TGCGCCAGCAGCTTGGGCGGGGGGATAACAGATACGCAGTATTTT
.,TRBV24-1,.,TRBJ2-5,CATSDRRTQYF,TGTGCCACCAGTGATAGGAGGACCCAGTACTTC
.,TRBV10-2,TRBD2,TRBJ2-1,CASSDSGTTRDEQFF,TGCGCCAGCAGTGATAGCGGGACCACTAGGGATGAGCAGTTCTTC
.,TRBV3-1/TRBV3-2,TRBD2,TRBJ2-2,CASSSNPGGNTGELFF,TGTGCCAGCAGCTCCAACCCGGGGGGGAACACCGGGGAGCTGTTTTTT
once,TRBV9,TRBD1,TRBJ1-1,CASSPRRGQGTEAFF,TGTGCCAGCAGCCCCAGGAGGGGACAGGGCACTGAAGCTTTCTTT
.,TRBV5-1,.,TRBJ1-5,CASSLGGTNQPQHF,TGCGCCAGCAGCCTGGGGGGGACAAATCAGCCCCAGCATTTT
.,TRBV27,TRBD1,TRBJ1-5,CASSLNRGDQPQHF,TGTGCCAGCAGTTTAAACAGGGGAGACCAGCCCCAGCATTTT
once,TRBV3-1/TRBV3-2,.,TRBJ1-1,CASSQASLSSAFF,TGTGCCAGCAGCCAAGCAAGCCTTTCGTCAGCTTTCTTT
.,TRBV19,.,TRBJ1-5,CASSLAGGLMSQPQHF,TGTGCCAGTAGCCTGGCGGGAGGTCTAATGTCGCAGCCCCAGCATTTT
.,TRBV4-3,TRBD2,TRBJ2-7,CASSQGVAGVTYEQYF,TGCGCCAGCAGCCAAGGGGTAGCGGGGGTAACCTACGAGCAGTACTTC
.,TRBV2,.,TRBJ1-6,CASSGPGSSYNSPLHF,TGTGCCAGCAGTGGCCCGGGGAGCTCCTATAATTCACCCCTCCACTTT